This T cell receptor beta chain was found in a study of cytomegalovirus exposure and HLA in healthy donors. Findings and caveats of the study: Within an earlier analysis, most TCR beta V segments proved productive either about 90% or about 30% of the time.

The study ran its PCR with 60 Vbeta and 13 Jbeta primers. Clones were sequenced by immunoSEQ multiplex PCR, and TCRdb holds only the in-frame ones, with some missing. The table lists about 110,000 clones, about 76% of them singletons, with under 2.5% in the top ten. With regard to this clone: Its target is not known.

Germline CDR1 is MGHDK and CDR2 is SYGVNS. V was cut by 6 bases and J by 2 bases, with 8 bases left in between. CDR3 length: 12 amino acids. This chain uses TRBV25-1 with TRBJ2-7; D may be TRBD2 (6 bases). Sequencing was carried out using PBMCs. The sequence came from a woman in her 30s in good health and CMV-seronegative. In nucleotides, the CDR3 is TGTGCCAGCAGGGACTACACCTACGAGCAGTACTTC. Residues: CASRDYTYEQYF.